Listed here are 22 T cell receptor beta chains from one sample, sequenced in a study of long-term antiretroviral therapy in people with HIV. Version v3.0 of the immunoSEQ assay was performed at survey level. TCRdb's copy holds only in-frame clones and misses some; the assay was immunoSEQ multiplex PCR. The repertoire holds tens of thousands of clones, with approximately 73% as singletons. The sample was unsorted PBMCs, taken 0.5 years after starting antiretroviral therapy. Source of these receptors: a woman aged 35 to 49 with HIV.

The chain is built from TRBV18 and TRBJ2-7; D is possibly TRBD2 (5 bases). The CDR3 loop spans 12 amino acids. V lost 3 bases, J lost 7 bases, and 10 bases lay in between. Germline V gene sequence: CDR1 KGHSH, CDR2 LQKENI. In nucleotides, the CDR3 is TGTGCCAGCTCACCTTCCACTAGAGAGCAGTACTTC. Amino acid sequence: CASSPSTREQYF.

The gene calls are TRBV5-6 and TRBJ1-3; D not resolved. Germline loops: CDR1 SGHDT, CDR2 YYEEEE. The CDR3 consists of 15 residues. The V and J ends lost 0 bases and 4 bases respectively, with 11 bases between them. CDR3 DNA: TGTGCCAGCAGCTTGGTGGGGTCTTCAGGAAACACCATATATTTT. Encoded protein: CASSLVGSSGNTIYF.

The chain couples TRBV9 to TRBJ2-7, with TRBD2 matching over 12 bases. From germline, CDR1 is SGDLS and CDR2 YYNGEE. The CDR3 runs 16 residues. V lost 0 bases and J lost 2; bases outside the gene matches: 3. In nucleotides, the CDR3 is TGTGCCAGCAGCGTAGGTCCTAGCGGGGGGGCCTACGAGCAGTACTTC. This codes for CASSVGPSGGAYEQYF.

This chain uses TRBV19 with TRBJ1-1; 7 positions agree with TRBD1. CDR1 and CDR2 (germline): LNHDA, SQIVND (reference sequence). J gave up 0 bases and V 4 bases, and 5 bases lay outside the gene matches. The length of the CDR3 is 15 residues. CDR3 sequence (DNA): TGTGCCAGTAGTAACCAGGGGGATCTGAACACTGAAGCTTTCTTT. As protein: CASSNQGDLNTEAFF.

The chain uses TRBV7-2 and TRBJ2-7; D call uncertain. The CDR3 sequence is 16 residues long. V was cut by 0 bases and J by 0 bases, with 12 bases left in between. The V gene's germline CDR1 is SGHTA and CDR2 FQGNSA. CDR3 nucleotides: TGTGCCAGCAGCTTAGCGGACGGGCGGACCTCCTACGAGCAGTACTTC. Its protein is CASSLADGRTSYEQYF. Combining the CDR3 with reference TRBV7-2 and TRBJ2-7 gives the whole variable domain GAGVSQSPSNKVTEKGKDVELRCDPISGHTALYWYRQSLGQGLEFLIYFQGNSAPDKSGLPSDRFSAERTGGSVSTLTIQRTQQEDSAVYLCASSLADGRTSYEQYFGPGTRLTVT.

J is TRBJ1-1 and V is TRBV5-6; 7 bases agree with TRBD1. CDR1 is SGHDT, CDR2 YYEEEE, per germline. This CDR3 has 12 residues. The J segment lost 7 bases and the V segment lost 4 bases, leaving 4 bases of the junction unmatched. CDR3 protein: CASSQTGVEAFF. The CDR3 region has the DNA TGTGCCAGCAGCCAAACAGGGGTTGAAGCTTTCTTT.

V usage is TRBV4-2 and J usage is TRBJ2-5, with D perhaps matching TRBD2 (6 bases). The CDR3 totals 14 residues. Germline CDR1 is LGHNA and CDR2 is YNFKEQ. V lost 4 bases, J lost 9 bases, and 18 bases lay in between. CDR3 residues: CASSPGTADGAQYF. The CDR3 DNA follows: TGTGCCAGCAGCCCCGGGACTGCCGACGGGGCCCAGTACTTC.

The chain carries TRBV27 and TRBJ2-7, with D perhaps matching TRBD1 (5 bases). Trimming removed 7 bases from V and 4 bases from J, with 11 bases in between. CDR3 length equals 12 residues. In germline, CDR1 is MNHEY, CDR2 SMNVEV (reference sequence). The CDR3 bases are TGTGCCAGCAAGGACACCCGGTACGAGCAGTACTTC. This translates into CASKDTRYEQYF.

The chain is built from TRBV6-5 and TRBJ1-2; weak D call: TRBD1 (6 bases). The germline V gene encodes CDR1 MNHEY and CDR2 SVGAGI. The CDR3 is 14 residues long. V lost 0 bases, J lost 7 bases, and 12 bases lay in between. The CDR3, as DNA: TGTGCCAGCAGTTACTCGATCAGGGGAGGTGGCTACACCTTC. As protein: CASSYSIRGGGYTF.

CDR3 sequence: CASSFTRGNRNYGYTF. In DNA form, the CDR3 reads TGTGCCAGCAGCTTTACACGGGGGAACAGGAACTATGGCTACACCTTC. The chain couples TRBV5-6 to TRBJ1-2; D is perhaps TRBD1 (5 bases). This CDR3 has 16 amino acids. V lost 2 bases to trimming and J lost 2 bases, with 16 bases between them. The V gene's germline CDR1 is SGHDT and CDR2 YYEEEE.

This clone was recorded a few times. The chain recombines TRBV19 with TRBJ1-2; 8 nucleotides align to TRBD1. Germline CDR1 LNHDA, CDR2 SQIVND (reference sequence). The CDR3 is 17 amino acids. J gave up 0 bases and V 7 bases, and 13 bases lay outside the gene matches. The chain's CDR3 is CASIGAGTGLTNYGYTF. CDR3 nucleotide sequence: TGTGCCAGTATCGGCGCCGGGACAGGCCTTACTAACTATGGCTACACCTTC.

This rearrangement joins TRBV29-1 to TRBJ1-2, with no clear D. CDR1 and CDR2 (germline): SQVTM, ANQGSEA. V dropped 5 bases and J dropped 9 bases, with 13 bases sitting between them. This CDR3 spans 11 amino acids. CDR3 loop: CSVSSAVRYTF. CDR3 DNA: TGCAGCGTTTCTTCGGCCGTACGCTACACCTTC.

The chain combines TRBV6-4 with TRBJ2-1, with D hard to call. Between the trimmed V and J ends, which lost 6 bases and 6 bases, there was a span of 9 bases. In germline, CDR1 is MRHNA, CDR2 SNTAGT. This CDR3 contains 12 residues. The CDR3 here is CASRGPTNEQFF. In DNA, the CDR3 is TGTGCCAGCAGAGGCCCAACCAATGAGCAGTTCTTC.

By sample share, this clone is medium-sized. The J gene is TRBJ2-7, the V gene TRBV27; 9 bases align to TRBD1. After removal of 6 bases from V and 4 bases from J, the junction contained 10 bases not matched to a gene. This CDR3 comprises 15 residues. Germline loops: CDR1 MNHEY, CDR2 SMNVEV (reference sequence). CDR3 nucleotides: TGTGCCAGCAGGCCCTCTCCGGGACAGGGATACGAGCAGTACTTC. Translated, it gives CASRPSPGQGYEQYF.

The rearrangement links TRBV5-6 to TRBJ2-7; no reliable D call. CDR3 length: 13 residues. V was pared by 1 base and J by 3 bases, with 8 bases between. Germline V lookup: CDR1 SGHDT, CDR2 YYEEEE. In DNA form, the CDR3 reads TGTGCCAGCAGCTTGTCCAGAAGCTACGAGCAGTACTTC. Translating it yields CASSLSRSYEQYF.

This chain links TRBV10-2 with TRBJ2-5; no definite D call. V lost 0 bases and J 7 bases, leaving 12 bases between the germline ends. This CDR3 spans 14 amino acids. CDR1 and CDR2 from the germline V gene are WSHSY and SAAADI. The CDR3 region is CASSESSRKGTQYF. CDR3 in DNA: TGCGCCAGCAGTGAGTCGTCTAGGAAGGGGACCCAGTACTTC.

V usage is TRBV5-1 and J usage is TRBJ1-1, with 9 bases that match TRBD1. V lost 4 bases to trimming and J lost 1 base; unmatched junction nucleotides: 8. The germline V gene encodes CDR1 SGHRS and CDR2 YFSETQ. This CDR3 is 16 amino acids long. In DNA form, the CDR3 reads TGCGCCAGCAGCCCTCAGGGACAGGGAAAGAACACTGAAGCTTTCTTT. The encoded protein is CASSPQGQGKNTEAFF.

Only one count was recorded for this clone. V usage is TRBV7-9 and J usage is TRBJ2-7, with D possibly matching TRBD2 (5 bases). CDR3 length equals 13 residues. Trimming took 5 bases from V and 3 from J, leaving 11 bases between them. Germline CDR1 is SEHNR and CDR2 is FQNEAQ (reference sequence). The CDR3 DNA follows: TGTGCCAGCAGCCCCGGACTCCACTACGAGCAGTACTTC. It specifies CASSPGLHYEQYF.

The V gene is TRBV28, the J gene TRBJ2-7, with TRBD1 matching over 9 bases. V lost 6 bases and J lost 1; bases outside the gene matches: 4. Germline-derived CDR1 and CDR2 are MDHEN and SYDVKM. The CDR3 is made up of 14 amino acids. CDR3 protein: CASRAGTGSYEQYF. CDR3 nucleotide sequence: TGTGCCAGCAGAGCCGGGACAGGGTCCTACGAGCAGTACTTC.

The CDR3 DNA sequence: TGTGCCAGCAGCGATGTGGGGGTTGGCACTGAAGCTTTCTTT. Protein: CASSDVGVGTEAFF. The chain couples TRBV6-6 to TRBJ1-1; D is possibly TRBD1 (5 bases). Germline CDR1 reads MNHNY; CDR2 reads SVGAGI (reference sequence). Trimming stripped 6 bases from V and 4 bases from J, with 15 bases between. The CDR3 is 14 residues long.

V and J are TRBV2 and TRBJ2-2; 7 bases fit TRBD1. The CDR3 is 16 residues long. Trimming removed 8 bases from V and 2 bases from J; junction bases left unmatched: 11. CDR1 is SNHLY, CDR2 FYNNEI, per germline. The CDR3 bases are TGTGCCAGCCTCCGCTTAGGGGACAGAAACACCGGGGAGCTGTTTTTT. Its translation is CASLRLGDRNTGELFF. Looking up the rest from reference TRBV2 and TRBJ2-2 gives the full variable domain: EPEVTQTPSHQVTQMGQEVILRCVPISNHLYFYWYRQILGQKVEFLVSFYNNEISEKSEIFDDQFSVERPDGSNFTLKIRSTKLEDSAMYFCASLRLGDRNTGELFFGEGSRLTVL.

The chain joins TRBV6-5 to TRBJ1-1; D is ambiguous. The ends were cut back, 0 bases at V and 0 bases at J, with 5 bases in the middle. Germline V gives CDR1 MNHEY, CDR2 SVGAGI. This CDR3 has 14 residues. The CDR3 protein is CASSYSRVNTEAFF. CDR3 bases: TGTGCCAGCAGTTACTCTCGGGTGAACACTGAAGCTTTCTTT.